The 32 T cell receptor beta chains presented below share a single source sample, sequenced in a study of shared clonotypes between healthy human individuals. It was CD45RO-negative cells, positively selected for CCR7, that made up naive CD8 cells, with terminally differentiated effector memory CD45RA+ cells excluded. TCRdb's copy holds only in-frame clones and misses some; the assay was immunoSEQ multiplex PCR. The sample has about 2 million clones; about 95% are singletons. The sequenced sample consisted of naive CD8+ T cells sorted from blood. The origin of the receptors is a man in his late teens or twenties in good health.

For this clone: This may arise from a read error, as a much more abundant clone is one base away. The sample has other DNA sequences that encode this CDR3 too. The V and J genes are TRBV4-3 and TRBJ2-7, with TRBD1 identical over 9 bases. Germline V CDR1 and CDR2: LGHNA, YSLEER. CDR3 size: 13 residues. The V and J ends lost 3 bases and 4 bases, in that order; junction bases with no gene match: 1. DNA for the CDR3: TGCGCCAGCAGCCAGGACAGGGGTTACGAGCAGTACTTC. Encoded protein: CASSQDRGYEQYF.

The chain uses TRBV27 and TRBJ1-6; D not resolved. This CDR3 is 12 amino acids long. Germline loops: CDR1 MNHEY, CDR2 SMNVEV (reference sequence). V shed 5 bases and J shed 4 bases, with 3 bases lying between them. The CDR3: CASSEYNSPLHF. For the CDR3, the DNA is TGTGCCAGCAGTGAATATAATTCACCCCTCCACTTT.

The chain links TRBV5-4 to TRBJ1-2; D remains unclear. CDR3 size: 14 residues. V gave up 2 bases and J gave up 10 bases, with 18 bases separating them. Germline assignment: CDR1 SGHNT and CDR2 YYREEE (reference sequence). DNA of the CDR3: TGTGCCAGCAGCTTTCAAGGGTCGCCTGTAGCCTACACCTTC. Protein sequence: CASSFQGSPVAYTF.

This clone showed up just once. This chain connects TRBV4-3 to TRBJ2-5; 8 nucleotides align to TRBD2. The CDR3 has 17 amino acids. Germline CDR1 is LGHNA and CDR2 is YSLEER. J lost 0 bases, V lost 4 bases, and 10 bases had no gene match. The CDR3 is CASSRVLAGGNQETQYF. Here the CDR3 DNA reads TGCGCCAGCAGCCGTGTTCTAGCGGGCGGGAACCAAGAGACCCAGTACTTC.

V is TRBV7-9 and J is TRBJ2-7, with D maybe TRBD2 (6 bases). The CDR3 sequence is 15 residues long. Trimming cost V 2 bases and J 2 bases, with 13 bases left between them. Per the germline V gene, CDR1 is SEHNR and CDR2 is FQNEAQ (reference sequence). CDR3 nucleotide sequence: TGTGCCAGCAGCTTACCCCCCTCTAGCGCCTACGAGCAGTACTTC. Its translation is CASSLPPSSAYEQYF.

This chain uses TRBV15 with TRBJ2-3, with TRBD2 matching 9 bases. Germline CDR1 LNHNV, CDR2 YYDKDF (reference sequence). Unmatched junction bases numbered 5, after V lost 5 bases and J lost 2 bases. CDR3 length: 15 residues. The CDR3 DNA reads TGTGCCACCAGCGGAGCTAGCGGGGTCACAGATACGCAGTATTTT. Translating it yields CATSGASGVTDTQYF.

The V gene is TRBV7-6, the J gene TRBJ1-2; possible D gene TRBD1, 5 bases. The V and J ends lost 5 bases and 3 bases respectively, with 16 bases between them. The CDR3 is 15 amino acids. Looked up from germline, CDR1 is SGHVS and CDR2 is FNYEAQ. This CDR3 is CASSPLPEGHYGYTF. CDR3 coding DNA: TGTGCCAGCAGCCCCCTTCCGGAGGGGCACTATGGCTACACCTTC.

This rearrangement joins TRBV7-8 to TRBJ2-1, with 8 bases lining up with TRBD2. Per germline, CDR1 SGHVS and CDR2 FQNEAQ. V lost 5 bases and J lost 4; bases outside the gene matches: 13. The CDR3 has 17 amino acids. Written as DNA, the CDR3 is TGTGCCAGCAGCCAAGCCCTAGCGGGCGATTTATACAATGAGCAGTTCTTC. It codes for CASSQALAGDLYNEQFF.

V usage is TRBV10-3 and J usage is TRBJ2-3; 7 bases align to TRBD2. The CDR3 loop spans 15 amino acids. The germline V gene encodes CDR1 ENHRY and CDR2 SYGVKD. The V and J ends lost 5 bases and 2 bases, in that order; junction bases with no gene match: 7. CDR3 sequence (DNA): TGTGCCATCAGTCCTTCTACTAGCGACACAGATACGCAGTATTTT. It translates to CAISPSTSDTDTQYF.

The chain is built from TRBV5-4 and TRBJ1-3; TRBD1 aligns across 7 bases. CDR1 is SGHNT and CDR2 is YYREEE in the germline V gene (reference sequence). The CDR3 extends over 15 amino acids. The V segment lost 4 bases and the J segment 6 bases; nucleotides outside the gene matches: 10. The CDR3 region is CASSPQGGAPNTIYF. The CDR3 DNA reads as TGTGCCAGCAGCCCCCAGGGGGGGGCCCCAAACACCATATATTTT.

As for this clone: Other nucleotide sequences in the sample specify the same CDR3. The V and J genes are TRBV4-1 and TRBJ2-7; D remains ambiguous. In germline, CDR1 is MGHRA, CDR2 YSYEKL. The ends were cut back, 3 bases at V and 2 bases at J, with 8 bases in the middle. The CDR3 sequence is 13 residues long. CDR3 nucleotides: TGCGCCAGCAGCCAGGCCCTTACCTACGAGCAGTACTTC. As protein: CASSQALTYEQYF.

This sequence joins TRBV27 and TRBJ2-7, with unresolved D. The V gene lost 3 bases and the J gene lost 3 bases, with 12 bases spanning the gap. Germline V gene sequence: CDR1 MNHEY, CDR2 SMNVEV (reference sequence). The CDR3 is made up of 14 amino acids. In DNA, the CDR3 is TGTGCCAGCAGTTTCGTCTGGGGAATCTACGAGCAGTACTTC. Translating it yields CASSFVWGIYEQYF.

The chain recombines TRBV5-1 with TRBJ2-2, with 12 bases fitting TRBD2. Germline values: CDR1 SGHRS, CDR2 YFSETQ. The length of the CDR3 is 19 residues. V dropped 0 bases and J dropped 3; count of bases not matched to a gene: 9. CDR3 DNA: TGCGCCAGCAGCTTGGGACTCCGACTAGCGGGAGATGACACCGGGGAGCTGTTTTTT. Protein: CASSLGLRLAGDDTGELFF.

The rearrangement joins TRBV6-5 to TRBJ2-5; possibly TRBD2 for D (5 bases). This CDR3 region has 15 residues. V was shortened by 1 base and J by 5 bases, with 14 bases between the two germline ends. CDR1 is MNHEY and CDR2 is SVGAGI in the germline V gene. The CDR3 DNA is TGTGCCAGCAGTTACTATCTTGACGGGGATGAGACCCAGTACTTC. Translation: CASSYYLDGDETQYF.

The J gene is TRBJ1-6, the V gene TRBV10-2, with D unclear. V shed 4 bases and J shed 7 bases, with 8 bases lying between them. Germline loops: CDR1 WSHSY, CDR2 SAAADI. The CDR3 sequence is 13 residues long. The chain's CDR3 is CASSVAGNSPLHF. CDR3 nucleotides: TGCGCCAGCAGTGTAGCGGGAAATTCACCCCTCCACTTT.

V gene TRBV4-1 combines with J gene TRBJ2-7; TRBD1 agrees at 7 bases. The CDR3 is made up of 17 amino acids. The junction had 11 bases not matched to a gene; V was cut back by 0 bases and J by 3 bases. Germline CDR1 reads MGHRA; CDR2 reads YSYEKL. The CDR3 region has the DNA TGCGCCAGCAGCCAAGAAGAAAAGGGGGCAGGCAACTACGAGCAGTACTTC. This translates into CASSQEEKGAGNYEQYF.

CDR3 bases: TGTGCCAGCAGCTTTGGGGTAGCCGAATACAATGAGCAGTTCTTC. Protein: CASSFGVAEYNEQFF. The rearrangement links TRBV7-9 to TRBJ2-1, with D unresolved. The germline V gene encodes CDR1 SEHNR and CDR2 FQNEAQ (reference sequence). The CDR3 totals 15 residues. The germline V and J ends were trimmed by 3 bases and 4 bases, with 13 bases remaining between them.

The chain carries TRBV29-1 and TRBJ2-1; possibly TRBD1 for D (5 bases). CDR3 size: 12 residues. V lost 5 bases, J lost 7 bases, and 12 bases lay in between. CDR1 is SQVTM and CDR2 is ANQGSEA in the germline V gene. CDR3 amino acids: CSVTPGLNEQFF. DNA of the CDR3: TGCAGCGTTACCCCAGGGTTGAATGAGCAGTTCTTC.

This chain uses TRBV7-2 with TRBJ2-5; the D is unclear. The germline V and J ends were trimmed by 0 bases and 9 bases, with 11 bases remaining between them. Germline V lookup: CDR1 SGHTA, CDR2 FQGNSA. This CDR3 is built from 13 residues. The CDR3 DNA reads TGTGCCAGCAGCTTAGCGTACTTGGTGTCCCAGTACTTC. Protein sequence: CASSLAYLVSQYF.

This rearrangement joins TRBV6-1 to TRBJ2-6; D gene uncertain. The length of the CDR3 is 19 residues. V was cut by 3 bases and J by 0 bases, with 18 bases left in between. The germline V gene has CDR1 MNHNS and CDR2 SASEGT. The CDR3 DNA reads TGTGCCAGCAGTGACTATCTGGCAGAGTTTTACTCTGGGGCCAACGTCCTGACTTTC. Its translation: CASSDYLAEFYSGANVLTF.

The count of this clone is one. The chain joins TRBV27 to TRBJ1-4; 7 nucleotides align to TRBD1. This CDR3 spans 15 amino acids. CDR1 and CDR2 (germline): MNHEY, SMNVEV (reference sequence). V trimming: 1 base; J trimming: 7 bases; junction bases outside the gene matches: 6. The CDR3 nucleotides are TGTGCCAGCAGTTTATTAGGCCCAGGGGGTGAAAAACTGTTTTTT. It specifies CASSLLGPGGEKLFF.

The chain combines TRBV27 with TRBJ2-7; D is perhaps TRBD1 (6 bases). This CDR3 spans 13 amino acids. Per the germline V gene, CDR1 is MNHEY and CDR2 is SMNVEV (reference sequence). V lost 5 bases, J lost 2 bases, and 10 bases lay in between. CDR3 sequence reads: CASSPDRTYEQYF. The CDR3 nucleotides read TGTGCCAGCAGTCCAGACAGGACCTACGAGCAGTACTTC.

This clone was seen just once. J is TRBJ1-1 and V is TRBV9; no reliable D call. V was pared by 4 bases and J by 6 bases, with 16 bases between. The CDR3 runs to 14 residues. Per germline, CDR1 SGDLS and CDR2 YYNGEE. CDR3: CASSPMVTAPEAFF. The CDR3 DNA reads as TGTGCCAGCAGCCCGATGGTTACAGCCCCTGAAGCTTTCTTT. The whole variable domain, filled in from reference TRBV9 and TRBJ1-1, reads DSGVTQTPKHLITATGQRVTLRCSPRSGDLSVYWYQQSLDQGLQFLIQYYNGEERAKGNILERFSAQQFPDLHSELNLSSLELGDSALYFCASSPMVTAPEAFFGQGTRLTVV.

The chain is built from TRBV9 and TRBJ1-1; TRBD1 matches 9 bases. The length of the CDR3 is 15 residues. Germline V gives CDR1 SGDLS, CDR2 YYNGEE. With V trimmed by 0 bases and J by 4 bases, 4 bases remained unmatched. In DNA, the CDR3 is TGTGCCAGCAGCGTAGCAGGGACAGGGCCCACTGAAGCTTTCTTT. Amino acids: CASSVAGTGPTEAFF.

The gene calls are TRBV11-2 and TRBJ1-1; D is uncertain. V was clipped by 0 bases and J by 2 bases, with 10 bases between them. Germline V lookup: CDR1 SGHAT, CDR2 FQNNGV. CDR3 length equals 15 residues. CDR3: CASSLEGRYNTEAFF. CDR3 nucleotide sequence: TGTGCCAGCAGCTTAGAGGGCAGATACAACACTGAAGCTTTCTTT. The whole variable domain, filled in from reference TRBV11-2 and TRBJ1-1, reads EAGVAQSPRYKIIEKRQSVAFWCNPISGHATLYWYQQILGQGPKLLIQFQNNGVVDDSQLPKDRFSAERLKGVDSTLKIQPAKLEDSAVYLCASSLEGRYNTEAFFGQGTRLTVV.

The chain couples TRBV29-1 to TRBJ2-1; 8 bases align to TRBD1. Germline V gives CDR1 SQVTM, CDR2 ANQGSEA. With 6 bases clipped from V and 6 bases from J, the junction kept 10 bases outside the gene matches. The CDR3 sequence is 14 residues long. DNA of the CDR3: TGCAGCGTGGATCCGGACAGGGTAGGCAATGAGCAGTTCTTC. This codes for CSVDPDRVGNEQFF.

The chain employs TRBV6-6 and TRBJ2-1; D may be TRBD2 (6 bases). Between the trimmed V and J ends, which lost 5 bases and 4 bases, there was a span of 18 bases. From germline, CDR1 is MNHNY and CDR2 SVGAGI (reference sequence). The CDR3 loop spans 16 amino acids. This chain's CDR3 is CASSHPPGGIYNEQFF. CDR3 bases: TGTGCCAGCAGTCATCCCCCAGGAGGGATTTACAATGAGCAGTTCTTC.

Written as DNA, the CDR3 is TGTGCCAGCAGCGTACAACAGGGACTGAGCACTGAAGCTTTCTTT. It yields the protein CASSVQQGLSTEAFF. The chain couples TRBV9 to TRBJ1-1; D is perhaps TRBD1 (6 bases). CDR1 is SGDLS and CDR2 is YYNGEE in the germline V gene. V was cut by 1 base and J by 4 bases, with 14 bases left in between. This CDR3 spans 15 amino acids.

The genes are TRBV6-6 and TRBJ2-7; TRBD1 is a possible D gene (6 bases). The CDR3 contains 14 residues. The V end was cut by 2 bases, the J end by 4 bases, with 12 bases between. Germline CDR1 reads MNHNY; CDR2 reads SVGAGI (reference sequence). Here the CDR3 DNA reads TGTGCCAGCAGTTACGCCGGGACAACTTACGAGCAGTACTTC. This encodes CASSYAGTTYEQYF.

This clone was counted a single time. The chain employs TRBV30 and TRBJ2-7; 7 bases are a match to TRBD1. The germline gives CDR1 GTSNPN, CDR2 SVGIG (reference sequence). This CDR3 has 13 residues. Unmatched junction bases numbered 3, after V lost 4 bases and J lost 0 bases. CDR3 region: CAWNQGDSYEQYF. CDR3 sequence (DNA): TGTGCCTGGAACCAGGGGGACTCCTACGAGCAGTACTTC.

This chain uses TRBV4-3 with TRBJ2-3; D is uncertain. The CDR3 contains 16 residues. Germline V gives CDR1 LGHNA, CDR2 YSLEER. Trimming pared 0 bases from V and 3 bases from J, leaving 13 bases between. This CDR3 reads CASSQDARLGTDTQYF. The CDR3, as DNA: TGCGCCAGCAGCCAAGATGCGAGGCTAGGTACAGATACGCAGTATTTT.

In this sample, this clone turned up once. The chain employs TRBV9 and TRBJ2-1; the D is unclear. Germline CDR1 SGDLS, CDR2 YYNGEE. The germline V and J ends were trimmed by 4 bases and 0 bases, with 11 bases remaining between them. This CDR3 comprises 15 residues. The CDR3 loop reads CASSPDMTSYNEQFF. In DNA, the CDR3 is TGTGCCAGCAGCCCTGACATGACCTCCTACAATGAGCAGTTCTTC. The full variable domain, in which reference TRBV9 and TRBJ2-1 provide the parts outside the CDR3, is DSGVTQTPKHLITATGQRVTLRCSPRSGDLSVYWYQQSLDQGLQFLIQYYNGEERAKGNILERFSAQQFPDLHSELNLSSLELGDSALYFCASSPDMTSYNEQFFGPGTRLTVL.